This T cell receptor beta chain was documented in a study of post-analysis software for immune sequencing data. Study information: Patients had relapsing-remitting, secondary progressive or progressive-relapsing multiple sclerosis; some lacked subtype.

TCR beta libraries were prepared from cDNA with unique molecular identifiers. T cells numbering roughly 0.9 to 10 million yielded cDNA molecules that totaled some 500,000. TCRdb fed the PCR reads into MiXCR, producing one record per CDR3 protein. The data contain hundreds of thousands of distinct CDR3 sequences, approximately 38% of them seen just once; the ten biggest clones take up roughly an eighth. The CDR3 runs 15 residues. The V and J ends lost 6 bases and 0 bases, in that order; junction bases with no gene match: 4. Of note for this clonotype: The antigen is undetermined. A much larger clone differs from this one at a single base, so this may be a read error.

Overall study findings and caveats: Clustering by F measure revealed strong co-clustering among samples prepared together in one batch. There was significantly lower normalized Chao1 diversity in multiple sclerosis patients than in controls. Patients had higher frequencies than controls of roughly five TRBV segments, including TRBV5-6, TRBV5-1 and TRBV20-1.

Sequencing was done on a sample of blood. This clonotype originated in a girl aged 10 to 17 with multiple sclerosis. The rearrangement links TRBV12-3 or TRBV12-4 to TRBJ2-1; 8 positions agree with TRBD2. The CDR3 region is CASSPGGISYNEQFF. The CDR3 nucleotides read TGTGCCAGCAGCCCGGGGGGGATCTCCTACAATGAGCAGTTCTTC.